The sequence of this T cell receptor (beta chain) was determined in a study of vaccination and CD4 T cells after COVID-19. Study-wide context: The authors gave control cultures a CEFX pool, an HIV-1 Nef pool, or no peptide.

Study-level results: SARS-CoV-2-reactive clonotypes showed a nonsignificant median rise from roughly 21 to 40.

The CDR3 consists of 15 residues. Germline V lookup: CDR1 SEHNR, CDR2 FQNEAQ (reference sequence). The treatment is: roughly ten-day PBMC culture with coronavirus spike peptide pools or control peptides (ViraFEST assay). Half the medium was exchanged for fresh IL-2 medium on days 3 and 7. With the Oncomine TCR Beta short-read assay, DNA from cultured CD4+ T cells was sequenced. Genomic DNA was isolated from CD4+ T cells that had been cultured. TCRdb itself ran the PCR reads through MiXCR, one entry per CDR3 protein. Of about 10,000 distinct CDR3 sequences in the sample, roughly 31% are singletons; the top ten hold approximately 16%. As regards this clonotype: Antigen specificity is unknown. A read error may produce the germline difference seen at one junction end.

This sample comprised CD4+ T cells from blood, cultured in vitro, obtained after SARS-CoV-2 vaccination. This TCR was recovered from a human donor who had recovered from COVID-19. V and J are TRBV7-9 and TRBJ2-1; a weak D match, TRBD2 (6 bases). The CDR3 region is CATSPGGSGYNEQFF. The CDR3, as DNA: TGTGCCACCAGCCCCGGTGGTAGCGGATACAATGAGCAGTTCTTC. The entire variable domain, with the rest obtained from reference TRBV7-9 and TRBJ2-1, is as follows: DTGVSQNPRHKITKRGQNVTFRCDPISEHNRLYWYRQTLGQGPEFLTYFQNEAQLEKSRLLSDRFSAERPKGSFSTLEIQRTEQGDSAMYLCATSPGGSGYNEQFFGPGTRLTVL.